This entry lists 8 T cell receptor beta chains sequenced from one sample in a study of response to subunit inactivated influenza vaccine. Using its own MiXCR run on the RT-PCR reads, TCRdb lists one record per CDR3 protein. Among roughly 500,000 distinct CDR3 sequences, 16% were seen once, and the ten largest hold less than 4%. The sequencing here drew on CD4+ T cells sorted from PBMCs, taken less than 30 months after vaccination. These receptors all come from a man between 50 and 69 years old who received an inactivated influenza vaccine.

On this clonotype: An end of the junction does not agree with germline; a read error may underlie this. The chain employs TRBV20-1 and TRBJ1-2; 8 bases align to TRBD1. The CDR3 totals 11 residues. The germline CDR1 and CDR2 sequences are DFQATT and SNEGSKA (reference sequence). The CDR3 DNA follows: TGCAGTGCTAGAGATGTTCCGGGACAGGTTTTC. Its translation is CSARDVPGQVF.

The chain employs TRBV28 and TRBJ1-2; the D gene is possibly TRBD1 (6 bases). The germline V gene encodes CDR1 MDHEN and CDR2 SYDVKM. Trimming removed 4 bases at V and 8 bases at J, with 14 bases between. This CDR3 is 13 amino acids long. Here the CDR3 reads CASSSPGARGYTF. The CDR3 DNA is TGTGCCAGCAGTTCCCCAGGGGCGCGAGGCTACACCTTC.

The chain recombines TRBV10-3 with TRBJ2-1, with 8 bases identical to TRBD2. Germline-derived CDR1 and CDR2 are ENHRY and SYGVKD. This CDR3 spans 15 amino acids. The trim removed 5 bases at V and 5 bases at J, leaving 8 bases unmatched. The CDR3 DNA reads TGTGCCATCAGTATTAGCGGGGTCAGGGACAATGAGCAGTTCTTC. Encoded protein: CAISISGVRDNEQFF.

This chain uses TRBV7-2 with TRBJ1-1; 9 nucleotides match TRBD1. The CDR3 contains 13 residues. The J segment lost 7 bases and the V segment lost 4 bases, leaving 4 bases of the junction unmatched. Germline V gene data show CDR1 as SGHTA and CDR2 as FQGNSA. CDR3 DNA: TGTGCCAGCAGCTCAACAGGGGGCGGTGAAGCTTTCTTT. This translates into CASSSTGGGEAFF.

The chain uses TRBV20-1 and TRBJ2-3; D gene ambiguous. The CDR3 sequence is 14 residues long. V was cut by 4 bases and J by 0 bases, with 11 bases left in between. In germline, CDR1 is DFQATT, CDR2 SNEGSKA (reference sequence). CDR3 amino acids: CSAIPHPSTDTQYF. The CDR3 DNA sequence: TGCAGTGCTATCCCCCACCCTAGCACAGATACGCAGTATTTT.

In its sample, this clonotype was seen a few times. The chain is built from TRBV18 and TRBJ2-1; 14 nucleotides line up with TRBD2. The CDR3 runs 15 residues. Losses at the gene ends were 1 base for V and 9 bases for J; bases not matched to a gene: 2. CDR1 is KGHSH and CDR2 is LQKENI in the germline V gene. In DNA, the CDR3 is TGTGCCAGCTCACCACAGGGACTAGCGGGAGTTGAGCAGTTCTTC. Residues: CASSPQGLAGVEQFF. The full variable domain, rest sourced from reference TRBV18 and TRBJ2-1, is NAGVMQNPRHLVRRRGQEARLRCSPMKGHSHVYWYRQLPEEGLKFMVYLQKENIIDESGMPKERFSAEFPKEGPSILRIQQVVRGDSAAYFCASSPQGLAGVEQFFGPGTRLTVL.

The chain uses TRBV24-1 and TRBJ1-2; 10 bases agree with TRBD1. Losses at the gene ends were 9 bases for V and 8 bases for J; bases not matched to a gene: 8. The CDR3 has 13 amino acids. The germline gives CDR1 KGHDR, CDR2 SFDVKD. As DNA, the CDR3 is TGTGCCACCCGACAGGGGGCTGCGGGAGGCTACACCTTC. Residues: CATRQGAAGGYTF.

DNA for the CDR3: TGCGCCAGCAGCCTCTCGACAGGGGAACTCTACGAGCAGTACTTC. As protein: CASSLSTGELYEQYF. The chain joins TRBV5-1 to TRBJ2-7; 8 nucleotides line up with TRBD1. The CDR3 contains 15 residues. Germline V lookup: CDR1 SGHRS, CDR2 YFSETQ. V lost 4 bases and J lost 3; bases outside the gene matches: 9.